The 9 T cell receptor beta chains in this list originate from one sample, sequenced in a study of shared clonotypes between healthy human individuals (dated by TCRdb to between 2020 and 2021). Library preparation employed the immunoSEQ multiplex PCR assay. The clones in this table, taken by TCRdb from immuneACCESS, are in-frame only. Not every clone is retained; where verified, under half of the shortfall comes from an unresolved V gene, and the cause of the rest is unknown. The table for this sample lists roughly 2.2 million clones; more than 80% of them were counted only once. The ten most abundant clones make up 0.39% of the sample. The sequencing sample was made of naive CD4+ T cells from PBMCs. What the cell subset or site label conveys for this sample: CD45RA+ positively selected. These receptors came from a man between 18 and 29 years old in good health. Some clones in this sample may be carry-over from other donors' samples.

The chain carries TRBV11-2 and TRBJ1-1; 8 positions agree with TRBD1. This CDR3 is 16 amino acids long. Germline CDR1 SGHAT, CDR2 FQNNGV. V shed 6 bases and J 3 bases; nucleotides not matched to a gene: 12. The CDR3 loop reads CASRRAGGTVDTEAFF. Written as DNA, the CDR3 is TGTGCCAGCAGGAGGGCAGGGGGCACGGTAGACACTGAAGCTTTCTTT.

This rearrangement joins TRBV4-2 to TRBJ2-7; possible D gene TRBD1, 6 bases. The CDR3 runs to 15 residues. V gave up 0 bases and J gave up 4 bases, with 13 bases separating them. Germline V CDR1 and CDR2: LGHNA, YNFKEQ. The CDR3 nucleotides are TGTGCCAGCAGCCAAGAACAGGGCCCGGGATACGAGCAGTACTTC. It specifies CASSQEQGPGYEQYF.

The V call is TRBV28, the J call TRBJ2-7, with a possible D match to TRBD2 (6 bases). From germline, CDR1 is MDHEN and CDR2 SYDVKM. This CDR3 is 15 amino acids long. Trimming cost V 5 bases and J 6 bases, with 20 bases left between them. Written as DNA, the CDR3 is TGTGCCAGCAGTCCAGCGCCACCCGGAGGGTTCGAGCAGTACTTC. As protein: CASSPAPPGGFEQYF.

The chain carries TRBV5-1 and TRBJ2-7; the D gene is possibly TRBD2 (5 bases). The V gene lost 0 bases and the J gene lost 4 bases, with 11 bases spanning the gap. The germline V gene encodes CDR1 SGHRS and CDR2 YFSETQ. CDR3 length: 14 residues. The CDR3 region is CASSLGEGGYEQYF. The CDR3 DNA follows: TGCGCCAGCAGCTTGGGAGAGGGTGGATACGAGCAGTACTTC.

V and J are TRBV29-1 and TRBJ2-3, with 8 bases aligning to TRBD1. Unmatched junction bases numbered 8, after V lost 4 bases and J lost 8 bases. The CDR3 extends over 13 amino acids. Germline loops: CDR1 SQVTM, CDR2 ANQGSEA. Here the CDR3 DNA reads TGCAGCGTTGGGACAGGGAGCCAGGGTACGCAGTATTTT. It specifies CSVGTGSQGTQYF.

This chain's CDR3 is CASSLERGTGDFF. The CDR3 DNA follows: TGTGCCAGCAGCTTAGAGAGGGGGACAGGGGATTTCTTT. This chain uses TRBV7-2 with TRBJ1-1, with 10 nucleotides matching TRBD1. The CDR3 covers 13 residues. Per the germline V gene, CDR1 is SGHTA and CDR2 is FQGNSA. J gave up 13 bases and V 1 base, and 6 bases lay outside the gene matches.

The chain employs TRBV9 and TRBJ1-3; D is undetermined. The CDR3 runs 14 residues. Trimming stripped 1 base from V and 6 bases from J, with 11 bases between. CDR1 and CDR2 (germline): SGDLS, YYNGEE. The CDR3 region has the DNA TGTGCCAGCAGCGTACGGGGTGGACTAAACACCATATATTTT. The encoded protein is CASSVRGGLNTIYF.

Of note for this clone: This sample includes further DNA sequences coding for the same CDR3. V and J are TRBV7-3 and TRBJ1-2; 7 bases line up with TRBD1. This CDR3 spans 13 amino acids. Germline V gene sequence: CDR1 SGHTA, CDR2 FQGTGA. V lost 3 bases to trimming and J lost 8 bases; unmatched junction nucleotides: 6. CDR3 nucleotides: TGTGCCAGCAGCTTGGACAGGTTATACGGCTACACCTTC. Its protein product is CASSLDRLYGYTF.

A note on this clone: Other nucleotide sequences from this sample produce the same CDR3. V gene TRBV2 combines with J gene TRBJ1-5, with D unclear. V lost 6 bases and J 2 bases, leaving 8 bases between the germline ends. The CDR3 is 13 residues long. Germline V gene lookup returns CDR1 SNHLY and CDR2 FYNNEI. Written as DNA, the CDR3 is TGTGCCAGCAGCCGGCTCGGCAATCAGCCCCAGCATTTT. Its protein is CASSRLGNQPQHF.